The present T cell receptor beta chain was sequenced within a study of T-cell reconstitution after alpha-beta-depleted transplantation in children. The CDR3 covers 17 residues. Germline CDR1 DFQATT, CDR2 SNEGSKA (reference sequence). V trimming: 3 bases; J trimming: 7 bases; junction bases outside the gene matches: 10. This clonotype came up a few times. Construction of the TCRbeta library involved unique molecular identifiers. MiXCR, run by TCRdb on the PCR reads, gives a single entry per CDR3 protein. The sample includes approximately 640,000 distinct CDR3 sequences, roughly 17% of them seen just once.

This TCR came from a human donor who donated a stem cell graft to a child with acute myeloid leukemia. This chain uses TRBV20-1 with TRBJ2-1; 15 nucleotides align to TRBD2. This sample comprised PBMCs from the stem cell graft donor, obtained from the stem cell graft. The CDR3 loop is CSASGRGTSGGRNEQFF. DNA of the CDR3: TGCAGTGCTAGCGGCCGCGGGACTAGCGGGGGGAGGAATGAGCAGTTCTTC.